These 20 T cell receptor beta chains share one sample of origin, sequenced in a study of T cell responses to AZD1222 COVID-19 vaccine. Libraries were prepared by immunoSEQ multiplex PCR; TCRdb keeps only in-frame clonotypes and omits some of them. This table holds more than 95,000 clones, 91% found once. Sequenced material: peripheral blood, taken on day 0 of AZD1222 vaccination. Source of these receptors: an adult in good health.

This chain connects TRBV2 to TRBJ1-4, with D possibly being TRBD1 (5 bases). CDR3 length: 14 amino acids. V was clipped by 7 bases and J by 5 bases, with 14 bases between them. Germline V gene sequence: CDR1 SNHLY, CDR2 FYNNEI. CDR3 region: CASMAQGLNEKLFF. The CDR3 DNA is TGTGCCAGCATGGCGCAGGGTTTAAATGAAAAACTGTTTTTT.

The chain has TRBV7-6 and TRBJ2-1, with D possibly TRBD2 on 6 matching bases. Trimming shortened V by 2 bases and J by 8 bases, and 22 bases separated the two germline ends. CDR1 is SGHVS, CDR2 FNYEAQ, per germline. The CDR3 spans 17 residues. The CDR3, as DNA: TGTGCCAGCAGCTTAAAGGGCGCGGGATGGTCAAGGGATGAGCAGTTCTTC. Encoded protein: CASSLKGAGWSRDEQFF.

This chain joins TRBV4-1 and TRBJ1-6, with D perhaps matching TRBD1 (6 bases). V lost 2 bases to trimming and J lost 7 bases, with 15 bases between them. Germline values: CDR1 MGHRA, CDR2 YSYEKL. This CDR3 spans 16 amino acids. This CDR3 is CASSQTRGQRNSPLHF. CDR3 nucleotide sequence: TGCGCCAGCAGCCAAACACGGGGGCAAAGGAATTCACCCCTCCACTTT.

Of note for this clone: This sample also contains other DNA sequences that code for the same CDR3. The CDR3 nucleotides are TGTGCCAGCTCACCACAGGGGAACACTGAAGCTTTCTTT. Translating it yields CASSPQGNTEAFF. V gene TRBV18 combines with J gene TRBJ1-1; no definite D call. Per the germline V gene, CDR1 is KGHSH and CDR2 is LQKENI. The CDR3 spans 13 residues. Trimming stripped 1 base from V and 1 base from J, with 4 bases between. The full variable domain, in which reference TRBV18 and TRBJ1-1 provide the parts outside the CDR3, is NAGVMQNPRHLVRRRGQEARLRCSPMKGHSHVYWYRQLPEEGLKFMVYLQKENIIDESGMPKERFSAEFPKEGPSILRIQQVVRGDSAAYFCASSPQGNTEAFFGQGTRLTVV.

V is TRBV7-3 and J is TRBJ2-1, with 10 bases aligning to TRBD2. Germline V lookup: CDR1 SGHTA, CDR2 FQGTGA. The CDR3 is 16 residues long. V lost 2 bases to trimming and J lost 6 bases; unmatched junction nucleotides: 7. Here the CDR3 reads CASSLYLAGVSNEQFF. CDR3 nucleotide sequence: TGTGCCAGCAGCTTATATCTAGCGGGAGTTAGCAATGAGCAGTTCTTC.

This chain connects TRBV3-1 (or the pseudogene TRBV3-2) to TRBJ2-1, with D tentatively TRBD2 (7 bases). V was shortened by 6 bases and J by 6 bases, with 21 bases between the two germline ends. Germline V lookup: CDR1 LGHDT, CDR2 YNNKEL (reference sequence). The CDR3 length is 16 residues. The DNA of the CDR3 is TGTGCCAGCAGTTCTGGCGGGAGAGGGGGAGGCAATGAGCAGTTCTTC. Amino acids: CASSSGGRGGGNEQFF.

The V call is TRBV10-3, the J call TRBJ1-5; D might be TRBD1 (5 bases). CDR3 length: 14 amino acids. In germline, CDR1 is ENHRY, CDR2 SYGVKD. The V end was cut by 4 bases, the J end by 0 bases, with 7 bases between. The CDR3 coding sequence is TGTGCCATCAGTGCAGGACATAGCAATCAGCCCCAGCATTTT. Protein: CAISAGHSNQPQHF.

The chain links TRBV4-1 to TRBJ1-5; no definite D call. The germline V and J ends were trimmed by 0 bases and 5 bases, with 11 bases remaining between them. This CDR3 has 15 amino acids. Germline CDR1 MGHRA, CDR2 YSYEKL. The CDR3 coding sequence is TGCGCCAGCAGCCAAGATAGATTTCGAGATCAGCCCCAGCATTTT. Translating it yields CASSQDRFRDQPQHF.

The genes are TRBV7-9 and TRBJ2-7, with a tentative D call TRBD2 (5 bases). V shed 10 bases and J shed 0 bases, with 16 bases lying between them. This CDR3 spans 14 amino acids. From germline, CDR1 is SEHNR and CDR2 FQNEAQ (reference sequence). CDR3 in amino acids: CAIPDFPYSYEQYF. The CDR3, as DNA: TGTGCCATCCCGGACTTCCCCTACTCCTACGAGCAGTACTTC.

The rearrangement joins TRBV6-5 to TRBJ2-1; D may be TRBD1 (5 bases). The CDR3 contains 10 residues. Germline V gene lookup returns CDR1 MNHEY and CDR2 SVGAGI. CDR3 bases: TGTGCAGCAGGGTTCAATGAGCAGTTCTTC. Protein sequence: CAAGFNEQFF.

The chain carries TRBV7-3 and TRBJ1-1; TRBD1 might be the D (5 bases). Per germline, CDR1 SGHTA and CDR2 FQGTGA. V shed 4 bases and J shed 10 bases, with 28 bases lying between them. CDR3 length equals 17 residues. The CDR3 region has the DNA TGTGCCAGCAGCTCCCCCTCACAGGCTAAGCACCTCTCGGGAGCTTTCTTT. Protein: CASSSPSQAKHLSGAFF.

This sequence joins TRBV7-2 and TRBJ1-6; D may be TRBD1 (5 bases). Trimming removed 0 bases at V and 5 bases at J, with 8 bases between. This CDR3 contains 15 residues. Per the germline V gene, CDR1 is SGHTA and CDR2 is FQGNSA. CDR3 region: CASSLAGTNNSPLHF. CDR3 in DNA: TGTGCCAGCAGCTTAGCCGGGACGAATAATTCACCCCTCCACTTT.

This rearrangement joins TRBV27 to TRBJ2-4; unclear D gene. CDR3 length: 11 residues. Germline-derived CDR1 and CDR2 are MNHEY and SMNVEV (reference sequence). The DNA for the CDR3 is TGTGTCGGTCCTCCAAAAAACATTCAGTACTTC. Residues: CVGPPKNIQYF.

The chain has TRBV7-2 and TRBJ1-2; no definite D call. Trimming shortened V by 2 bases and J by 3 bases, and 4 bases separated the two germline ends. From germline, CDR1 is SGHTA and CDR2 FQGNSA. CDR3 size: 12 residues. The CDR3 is CASSLYYYGYTF. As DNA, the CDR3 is TGTGCCAGCAGCTTATATTACTATGGCTACACCTTC. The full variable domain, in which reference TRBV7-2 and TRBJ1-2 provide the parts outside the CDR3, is GAGVSQSPSNKVTEKGKDVELRCDPISGHTALYWYRQSLGQGLEFLIYFQGNSAPDKSGLPSDRFSAERTGGSVSTLTIQRTQQEDSAVYLCASSLYYYGYTFGSGTRLTVV.

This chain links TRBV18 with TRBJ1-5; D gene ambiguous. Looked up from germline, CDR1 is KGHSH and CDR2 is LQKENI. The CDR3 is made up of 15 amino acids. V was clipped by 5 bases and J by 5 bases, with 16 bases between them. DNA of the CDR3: TGTGCCAGCTCATCGGACGGACTGCAGGATCAGCCCCAGCATTTT. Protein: CASSSDGLQDQPQHF.

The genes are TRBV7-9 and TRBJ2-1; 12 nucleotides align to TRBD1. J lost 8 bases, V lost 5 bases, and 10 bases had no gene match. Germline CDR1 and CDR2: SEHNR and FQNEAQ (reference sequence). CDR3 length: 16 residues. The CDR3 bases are TGTGCCAGCAGCCCCCCCACCGGGACAGGGGGCGATGAGCAGTTCTTC. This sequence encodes CASSPPTGTGGDEQFF.

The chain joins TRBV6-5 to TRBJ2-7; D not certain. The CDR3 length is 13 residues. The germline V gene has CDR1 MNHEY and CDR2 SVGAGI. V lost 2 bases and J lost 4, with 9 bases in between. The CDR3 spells CASSYGVRYEQYF. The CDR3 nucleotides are TGTGCCAGCAGTTACGGGGTTCGGTACGAGCAGTACTTC.

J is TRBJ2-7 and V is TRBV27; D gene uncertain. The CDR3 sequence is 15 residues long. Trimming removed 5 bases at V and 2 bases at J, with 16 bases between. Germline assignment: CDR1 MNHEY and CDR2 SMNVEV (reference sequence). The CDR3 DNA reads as TGTGCCAGCAGTCGCCCCCATAGAGGTCCCTACGAGCAGTACTTC. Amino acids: CASSRPHRGPYEQYF.

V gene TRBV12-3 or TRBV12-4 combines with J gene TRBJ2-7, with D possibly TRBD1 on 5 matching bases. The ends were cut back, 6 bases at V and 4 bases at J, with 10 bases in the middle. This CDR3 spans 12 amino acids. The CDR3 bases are TGTGCCAGCAGCGCCCAGGGTTACGAGCAGTACTTC. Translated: CASSAQGYEQYF.

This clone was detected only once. CDR3 sequence: CASSPWGAEKLFF. CDR3 bases: TGTGCCAGCAGTCCCTGGGGGGCTGAAAAACTGTTTTTT. This chain connects TRBV28 to TRBJ1-4; the D gene is possibly TRBD1 (6 bases). V was clipped by 5 bases and J by 7 bases, with 11 bases between them. The CDR3 runs 13 residues. Germline CDR1 reads MDHEN; CDR2 reads SYDVKM.